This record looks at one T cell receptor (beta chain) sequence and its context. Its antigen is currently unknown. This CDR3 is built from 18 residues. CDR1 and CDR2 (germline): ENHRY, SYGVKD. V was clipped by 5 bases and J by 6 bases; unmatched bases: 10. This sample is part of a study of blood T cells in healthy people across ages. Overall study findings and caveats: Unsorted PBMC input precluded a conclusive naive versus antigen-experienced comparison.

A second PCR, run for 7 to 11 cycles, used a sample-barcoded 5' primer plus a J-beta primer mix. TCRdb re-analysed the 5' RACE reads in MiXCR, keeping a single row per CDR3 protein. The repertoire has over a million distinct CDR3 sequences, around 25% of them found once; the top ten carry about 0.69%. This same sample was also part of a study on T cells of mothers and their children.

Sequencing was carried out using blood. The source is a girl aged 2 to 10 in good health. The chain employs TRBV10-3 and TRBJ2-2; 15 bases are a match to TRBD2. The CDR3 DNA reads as TGTGCCATCAGTACCGGACTAGCGGGAGGGAAGAGTCCCGGGGAGCTGTTTTTT. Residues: CAISTGLAGGKSPGELFF.